This T cell receptor (beta chain) was sequenced for a study of blood T cell repertoires in COVID-19. Across the whole study: Acute and convalescent COVID-19 specimens originated in the United States, Italy and Spain. Nucleic acid was either cDNA or gDNA, and it came from T cells, B-cell-depleted T cells, or PBMCs.

Original data processing: Estimates of nucleated cell counts were drawn from the amplification of reference gene primers. The method was immunoSEQ multiplex PCR; TCRdb's version includes in-frame clones alone and lacks a portion of them. V, J and clone size derive from that table, while D and trimming were established from the DNA sequence. The sample includes about 150,000 clones, roughly nine tenths of them seen just once. J was trimmed by 5 bases and V by 5 bases; bases with no gene match: 6. The germline gives CDR1 PRHDT, CDR2 FYEKMQ (reference sequence). This CDR3 has 15 residues. The sequenced material came from peripheral blood. The origin of this receptor is a man in his fifties with acute or convalescent COVID-19. This chain joins TRBV13 and TRBJ2-1, with 10 bases identical to TRBD1. CDR3 sequence: CASSQVGTGDNEQFF. In DNA form, the CDR3 reads TGTGCCAGCAGCCAGGTCGGGACAGGGGACAATGAGCAGTTCTTC.